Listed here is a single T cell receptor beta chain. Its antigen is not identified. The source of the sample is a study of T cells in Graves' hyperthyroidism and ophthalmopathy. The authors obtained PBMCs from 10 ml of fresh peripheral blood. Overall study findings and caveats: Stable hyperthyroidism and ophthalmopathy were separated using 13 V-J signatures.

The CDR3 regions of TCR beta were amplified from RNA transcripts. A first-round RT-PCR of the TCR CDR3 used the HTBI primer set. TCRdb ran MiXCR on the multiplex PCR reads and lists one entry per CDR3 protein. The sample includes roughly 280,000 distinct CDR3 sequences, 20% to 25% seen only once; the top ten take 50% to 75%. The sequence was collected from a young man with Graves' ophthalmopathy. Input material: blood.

The DNA for the CDR3 is TGCGCCAGCAGCCAAGATGTCAGGGGCAGCCTGGCAGCTTTCTTT. Protein sequence: CASSQDVRGSLAAFF. The chain has TRBV4-1 and TRBJ1-1; tentative D call: TRBD1 (6 bases). Germline values: CDR1 MGHRA, CDR2 YSYEKL. The CDR3 length is 15 residues. Between the trimmed V and J ends, which lost 0 bases and 10 bases, there was a span of 18 bases.